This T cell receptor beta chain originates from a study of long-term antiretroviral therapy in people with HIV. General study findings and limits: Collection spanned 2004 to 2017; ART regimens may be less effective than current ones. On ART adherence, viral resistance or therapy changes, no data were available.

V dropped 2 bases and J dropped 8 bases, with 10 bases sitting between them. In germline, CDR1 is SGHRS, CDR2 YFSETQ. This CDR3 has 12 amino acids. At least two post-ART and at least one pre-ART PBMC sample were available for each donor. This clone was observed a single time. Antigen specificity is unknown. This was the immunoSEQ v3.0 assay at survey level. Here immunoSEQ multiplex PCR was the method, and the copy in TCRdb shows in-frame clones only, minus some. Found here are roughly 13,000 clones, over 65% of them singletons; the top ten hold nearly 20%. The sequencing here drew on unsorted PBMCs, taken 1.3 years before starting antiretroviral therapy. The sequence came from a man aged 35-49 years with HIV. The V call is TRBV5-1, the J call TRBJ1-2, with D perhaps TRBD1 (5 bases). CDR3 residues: CASSFQGVGYTF. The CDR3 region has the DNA TGCGCCAGCAGCTTCCAAGGGGTGGGCTACACCTTC.